Here is one T cell receptor (beta chain) with its context. Its cognate antigen is unknown. Every sorted population was more than 95% pure. The data were taken from a study of beta chain features in type 1 diabetes. Expressed TCRB transcripts were sequenced after all isolated RNA was converted to cDNA. Read counts averaged about 3.57 million for samples of naive, central memory and regulatory T cells. The assay was immunoSEQ multiplex PCR, and TCRdb's table has in-frame clones only and misses some. This table has about 650,000 clones, around 12% appearing once. Study results and limitations: Naive, central memory and Treg TCRB repertoires appeared more alike in patients than in healthy donors. Moderately but significantly shorter TCRB CDR3s were found in Type 1 diabetes patients in all four CD4+ subsets. The VDJ junctions of type 1 diabetes patients carried fewer insertions and more deletions.

CDR3 length equals 14 residues. From germline, CDR1 is KGHSY and CDR2 FQNENV. The germline V and J ends were trimmed by 0 bases and 5 bases, with 7 bases remaining between them. This chain links TRBV16 with TRBJ1-4; D not resolved. Sample: naive CD4+ T cells from blood. This TCR came from a young man with type 1 diabetes. Here the CDR3 reads CASSQSAGNEKLFF. The CDR3 DNA reads as TGTGCCAGCAGCCAATCGGCTGGCAATGAAAAACTGTTTTTT.